This record looks at one T cell receptor (beta chain) sequence and its context. This sample is part of a study of blood T cell repertoires in COVID-19. Overall study: COVID-19 samples, acute and convalescent, were from the United States, Italy and Spain. Sources were T cells, B-cell-depleted T cells, or PBMCs; the material itself was cDNA or gDNA.

In the original processing: It was from reference gene primer amplification that nucleated cell counts were estimated. Clones were read by immunoSEQ multiplex PCR, and TCRdb kept only the in-frame ones, dropping some. V and J calls and clone size are copied from that table; D and trimming were computed from the DNA. Of 250,000 or so clones in the sample, 70% to 85% were seen once. The V gene's germline CDR1 is LNHDA and CDR2 SQIVND (reference sequence). J lost 0 bases, V lost 5 bases, and 3 bases had no gene match. The CDR3 is made up of 14 amino acids. The rearrangement uses TRBV19 and TRBJ1-2; TRBD1 aligns across 7 bases. The source of this sequence is a woman at least 80 years old with acute or convalescent COVID-19. The sequenced material came from peripheral blood. CDR3 coding DNA: TGTGCCAGTAGTGCCGGGACAGCTAACTATGGCTACACCTTC. This translates into CASSAGTANYGYTF.